A single sample gave rise to the 16 T cell receptor beta chains below, sequenced in a study of Graves' ophthalmopathy and Graves' hyperthyroidism. The sequenced template was RNA, covering the TCR beta CDR3 region. Following a first-round RT-PCR that used HTBI primers, a second-round multiplex PCR was carried out. Each CDR3 protein gets one entry after TCRdb re-called the multiplex PCR reads with MiXCR. The table lists just over 400,000 distinct CDR3 sequences, around 21% of them singletons. The material sequenced was peripheral blood. These receptors were taken from a woman between 18 and 29 years old with stable Graves' hyperthyroidism.

This clonotype was counted ten times or more. The V call is TRBV12-3 or TRBV12-4, the J call TRBJ1-1; a possible D gene is TRBD1 (5 bases). This CDR3 has 14 amino acids. The V and J ends lost 7 bases and 1 base respectively, with 13 bases between them. CDR3 sequence (DNA): TGTGCCAGCACTTCAGGGAATACGAACACTGAAGCTTTCTTT. Translated, it gives CASTSGNTNTEAFF.

Points on this clonotype: A much larger clone lies one base from this, so it may be a read error. This chain links TRBV28 with TRBJ2-2, with D perhaps TRBD2 (7 bases). Germline CDR1 reads MDHEN; CDR2 reads SYDVKM. CDR3 length equals 14 residues. CDR3 region: CATRAGARNGELCF. CDR3 nucleotide sequence: TGTGCCACAAGGGCGGGGGCGCGAAACGGGGAGCTGTGTTTT. Variable domain in full (rest from reference TRBV28 and TRBJ2-2): DVKVTQSSRYLVKRTGEKVFLECVQDMDHENMFWYRQDPGLGLRLIYFSYDVKMKEKGDIPEGYSVSREKKERFSLILESASTNQTSMYLCATRAGARNGELCFGEGSRLTVL.

This clonotype was detected ten times or more. This may arise from a read error, as a much more abundant clone is one base away. This chain uses TRBV6-2 or TRBV6-3 with TRBJ2-5; D remains unclear. The V and J ends lost 6 bases and 5 bases respectively, with 10 bases between them. Germline V lookup: CDR1 MNHEY, CDR2 SVGEGT. The CDR3 runs 12 residues. The CDR3 DNA reads as TGTGCCAGCAGCTCTCCGTACGAGACCCAGTACTTC. Translated: CASSSPYETQYF.

This clonotype was picked up many times. This chain links TRBV15 with TRBJ2-7, with 7 positions matching TRBD2. This CDR3 is built from 18 residues. Germline CDR1 and CDR2: LNHNV and YYDKDF (reference sequence). The trim removed 0 bases at V and 0 bases at J, leaving 11 bases unmatched. The CDR3 is CATSRDGRKLASSYEQYF. DNA of the CDR3: TGTGCCACCAGCAGAGATGGGCGGAAACTAGCGAGCTCCTACGAGCAGTACTTC.

Many counts were recorded for this clonotype. This chain connects TRBV6-2 or TRBV6-3 to TRBJ2-4; D gene unclear. From germline, CDR1 is MNHEY and CDR2 SVGEGT. The CDR3 extends over 12 amino acids. The V end lost 7 bases, the J end lost 5 bases, and 9 bases lay between the germline ends. The CDR3 nucleotides read TGTGCCAGCATCGCCGGTGAAAACATTCAGTACTTC. Its protein is CASIAGENIQYF.

This sequence joins TRBV9 and TRBJ1-1; maybe TRBD1 (6 bases). V dropped 4 bases and J dropped 5 bases, with 15 bases sitting between them. The CDR3 consists of 14 residues. Per germline, CDR1 SGDLS and CDR2 YYNGEE. The CDR3 spells CASSTHRDGTEAFF. In DNA, the CDR3 is TGTGCCAGCAGCACCCACAGGGATGGTACTGAAGCTTTCTTT.

A single count supports this clonotype. This may arise from a read error, as a much more abundant clone is one base away. The chain joins TRBV7-8 to TRBJ2-7; 7 nucleotides match TRBD1. Trimming cost V 2 bases and J 5 bases; bases outside gene matches: 9. From germline, CDR1 is SGHVS and CDR2 FQNEAQ. The length of the CDR3 is 15 residues. CDR3 residues: CASSLSEGGNHEQYF. DNA of the CDR3: TGTGCCAGCAGCTTATCGGAAGGGGGCAACCACGAGCAGTACTTC.

To note about this clonotype: A read error may account for a junction end that differs from germline. The rearrangement uses TRBV29-1 and TRBJ1-1, with D possibly being TRBD1 (6 bases). CDR1 and CDR2 from the germline V gene are SQVTM and ANQGSEA. CDR3 length equals 13 residues. CDR3 in amino acids: CSVSGVLNTDAFF. The CDR3, as DNA: TGCAGCGTTTCAGGGGTCCTTAACACTGATGCTTTCTTT.

This clonotype has more than one count but fewer than ten. The J gene is TRBJ2-5, the V gene TRBV30, with D possibly called TRBD1 or TRBD2 (5 bases each). The CDR3 has 11 residues. Germline CDR1 and CDR2: GTSNPN and SVGIG (reference sequence). V lost 5 bases and J 7 bases, leaving 11 bases between the germline ends. The chain's CDR3 is CAWGTAGTQYF. CDR3 sequence (DNA): TGTGCCTGGGGGACGGCCGGGACCCAGTACTTC.

This clonotype was counted a single time. The chain couples TRBV10-3 to TRBJ2-4; no definite D call. The V end was cut by 4 bases, the J end by 0 bases, with 4 bases between. The germline V gene has CDR1 ENHRY and CDR2 SYGVKD. The CDR3 length is 13 residues. The CDR3 DNA is TGTGCCATCAGTGCGATAGCCAAAAACATTCAGTACTTC. Protein product: CAISAIAKNIQYF.

This clonotype was seen many times. Germline and junction disagree at one end, which may indicate a read error. J is TRBJ2-4 and V is TRBV12-3 or TRBV12-4; TRBD2 is a possible D gene (5 bases). There are 13 residues in the CDR3. The CDR3 DNA reads TGTGCCAGCAGACGCCCCCTAGCTAGTGAGAAGTTCTTC. Translation: CASRRPLASEKFF.

This clonotype was detected only a few times. This sequence joins TRBV6-1 and TRBJ2-5; a weak D match, TRBD2 (6 bases). The CDR3 covers 13 residues. Germline CDR1 reads MNHNS; CDR2 reads SASEGT. The ends were cut back, 7 bases at V and 5 bases at J, with 14 bases in the middle. The CDR3 sequence is CASNRDSPETQYF. DNA of the CDR3: TGTGCCAGCAATCGGGACTCTCCGGAGACCCAGTACTTC.

This clonotype was detected only a few times. This rearrangement joins TRBV7-3 to TRBJ1-1; no clear D gene. The CDR3 spans 13 residues. From germline, CDR1 is SGHTA and CDR2 FQGTGA. The V end lost 5 bases, the J end lost 1 base, and 8 bases lay between the germline ends. The CDR3 is CASSPSANTEAFF. CDR3 sequence (DNA): TGTGCCAGCAGCCCCTCAGCGAACACTGAAGCTTTCTTT.

This clonotype was counted at least ten times. This rearrangement joins TRBV7-8 to TRBJ2-2, with 10 nucleotides matching TRBD2. The CDR3 contains 17 residues. Germline V gives CDR1 SGHVS, CDR2 FQNEAQ. V trimming: 2 bases; J trimming: 4 bases; junction bases outside the gene matches: 7. The CDR3 DNA is TGTGCCAGCAGCTTACCCGTAGCGGGAGGAATCACCGGGGAGCTGTTTTTT. Protein product: CASSLPVAGGITGELFF. Together with reference TRBV7-8 and TRBJ2-2, the CDR3 gives the full variable domain: GAGVSQSPRYKVAKRGQDVALRCDPISGHVSLFWYQQALGQGPEFLTYFQNEAQLDKSGLPSDRFFAERPEGSVSTLKIQRTQQEDSAVYLCASSLPVAGGITGELFFGEGSRLTVL.

This sequence joins TRBV4-1 and TRBJ2-2; 8 bases line up with TRBD1. With V trimmed by 10 bases and J by 0 bases, 19 bases remained unmatched. The CDR3 runs 19 residues. Per germline, CDR1 MGHRA and CDR2 YSYEKL. In DNA form, the CDR3 reads TGCGCCAACCGGGACAGGAACAGGCCACTAAGTCCGAACACCGGGGAGCTGTTTTTT. Translation gives CANRDRNRPLSPNTGELFF.

The rearrangement joins TRBV6-1 to TRBJ1-1, with D tentatively TRBD1 (5 bases). CDR1 MNHNS and CDR2 SASEGT come from the germline V gene. This CDR3 is built from 15 residues. Trimming removed 7 bases at V and 7 bases at J, with 22 bases between. The CDR3 reads CASTGGGERYFEAFF. CDR3 DNA: TGTGCCAGCACCGGGGGGGGAGAGAGATACTTTGAAGCTTTCTTT.